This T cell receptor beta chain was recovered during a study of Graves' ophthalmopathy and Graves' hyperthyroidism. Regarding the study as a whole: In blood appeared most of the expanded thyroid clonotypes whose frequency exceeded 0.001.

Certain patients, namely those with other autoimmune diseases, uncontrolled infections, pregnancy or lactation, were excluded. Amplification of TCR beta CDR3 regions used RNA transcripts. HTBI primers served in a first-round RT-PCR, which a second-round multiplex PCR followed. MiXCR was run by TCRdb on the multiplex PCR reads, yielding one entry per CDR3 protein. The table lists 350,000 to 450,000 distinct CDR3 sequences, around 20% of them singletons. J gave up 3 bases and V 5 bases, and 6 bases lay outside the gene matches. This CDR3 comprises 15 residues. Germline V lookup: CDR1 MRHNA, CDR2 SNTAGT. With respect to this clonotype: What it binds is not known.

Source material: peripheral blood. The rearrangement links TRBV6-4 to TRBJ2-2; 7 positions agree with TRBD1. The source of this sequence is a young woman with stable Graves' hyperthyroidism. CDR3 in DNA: TGTGCCAGCAGTTCCCCGGGACAGTACACCGGGGAGCTGTTTTTT. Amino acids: CASSSPGQYTGELFF.